This T cell receptor (beta chain) was sequenced during a study of blood T cells in healthy people across ages. General study findings and limits: The fall in TCR beta diversity per million T cells was roughly linear with age.

Of note for this clonotype: No antigen is known for it.

The CDR3 runs to 16 residues. V was trimmed by 5 bases and J by 0 bases, leaving 11 bases between them. In germline, CDR1 is SGHTA, CDR2 FQGTGA. The use of a sample-barcoded 5' primer and a J-beta primer mix characterized a second PCR of roughly 6 to 12 cycles. Carrying 12 random nucleotides, a template-switch adaptor labeled each individual cDNA molecule. CDR3-containing paired-end reads numbering at least 2.5 million came from each sample. TCRdb ran MiXCR on the 5' RACE reads and lists one entry per CDR3 protein. The repertoire holds roughly 680,000 distinct CDR3 sequences, with more than 20% as singletons.

This TCR was sampled from a man aged 70 or older in good health. V and J are TRBV7-3 and TRBJ2-6, with unresolved D. Sequencing was done on a sample of blood. CDR3 nucleotide sequence: TGTGCCAGCAGCCTCTTGGCCGGCTCTGGGGCCAACGTCCTGACTTTC. Protein product: CASSLLAGSGANVLTF.